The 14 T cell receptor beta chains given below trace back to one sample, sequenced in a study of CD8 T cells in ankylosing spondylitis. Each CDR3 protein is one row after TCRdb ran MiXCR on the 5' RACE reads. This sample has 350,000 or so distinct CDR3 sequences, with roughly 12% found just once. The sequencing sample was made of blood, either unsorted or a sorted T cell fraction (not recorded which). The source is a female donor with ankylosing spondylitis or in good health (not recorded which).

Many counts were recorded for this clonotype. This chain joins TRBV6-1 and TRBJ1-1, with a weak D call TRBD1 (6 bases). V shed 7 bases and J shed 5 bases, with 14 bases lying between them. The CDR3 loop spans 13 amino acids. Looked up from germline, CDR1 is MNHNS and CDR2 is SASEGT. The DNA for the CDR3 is TGTGCCAGCACCCTAGGGGGTAGTACTGAAGCTTTCTTT. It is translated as CASTLGGSTEAFF.

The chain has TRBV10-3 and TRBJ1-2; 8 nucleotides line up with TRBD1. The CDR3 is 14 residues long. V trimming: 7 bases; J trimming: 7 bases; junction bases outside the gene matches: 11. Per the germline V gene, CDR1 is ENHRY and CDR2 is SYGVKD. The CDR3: CAITPDRDYGGYTF. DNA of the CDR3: TGTGCCATCACCCCGGACAGGGACTATGGTGGCTACACCTTC.

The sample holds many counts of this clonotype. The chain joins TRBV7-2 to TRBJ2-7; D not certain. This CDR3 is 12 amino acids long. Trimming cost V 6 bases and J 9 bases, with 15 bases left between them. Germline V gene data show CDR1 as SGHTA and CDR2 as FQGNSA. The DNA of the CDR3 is TGTGCCAGCAGTCTCCCCTTCCGAGCGCAGTACTTC. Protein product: CASSLPFRAQYF.

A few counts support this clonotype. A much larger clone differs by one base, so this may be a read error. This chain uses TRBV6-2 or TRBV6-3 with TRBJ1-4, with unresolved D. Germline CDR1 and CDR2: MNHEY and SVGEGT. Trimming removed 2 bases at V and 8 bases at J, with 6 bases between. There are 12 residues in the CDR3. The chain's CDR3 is CASSYLGEKLFF. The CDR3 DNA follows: TGTGCCAGCAGTTACCTCGGCGAAAAACTGTTTTTT.

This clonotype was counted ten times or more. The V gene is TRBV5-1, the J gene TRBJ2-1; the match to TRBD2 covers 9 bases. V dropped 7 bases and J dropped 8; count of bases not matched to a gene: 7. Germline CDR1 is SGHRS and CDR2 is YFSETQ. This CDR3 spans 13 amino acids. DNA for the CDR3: TGCGCCAGCGCGCTAGCGGGAATCGATGAGCAGTTCTTC. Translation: CASALAGIDEQFF.

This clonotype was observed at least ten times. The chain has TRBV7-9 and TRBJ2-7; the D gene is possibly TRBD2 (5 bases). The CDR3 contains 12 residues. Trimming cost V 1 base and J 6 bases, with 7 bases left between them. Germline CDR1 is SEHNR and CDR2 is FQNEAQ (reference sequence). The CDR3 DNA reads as TGTGCCAGCAGCTTAGGGGAGTTCGAGCAGTACTTC. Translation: CASSLGEFEQYF.

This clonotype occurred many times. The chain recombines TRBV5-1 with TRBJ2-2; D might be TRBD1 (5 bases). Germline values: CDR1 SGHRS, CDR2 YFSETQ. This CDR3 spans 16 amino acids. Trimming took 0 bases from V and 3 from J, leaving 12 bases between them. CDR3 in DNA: TGCGCCAGCAGCTTGGGGGATACAGGTTACACCGGGGAGCTGTTTTTT. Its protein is CASSLGDTGYTGELFF.

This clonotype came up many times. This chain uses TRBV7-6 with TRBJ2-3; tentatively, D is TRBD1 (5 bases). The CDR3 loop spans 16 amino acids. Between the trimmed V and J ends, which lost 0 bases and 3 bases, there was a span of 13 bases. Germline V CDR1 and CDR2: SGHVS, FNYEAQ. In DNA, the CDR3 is TGTGCCAGCAGCTTAGCGCAGTTCAGGGTTACAGATACGCAGTATTTT. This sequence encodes CASSLAQFRVTDTQYF. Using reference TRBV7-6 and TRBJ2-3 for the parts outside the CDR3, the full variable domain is GAGVSQSPRYKVTKRGQDVALRCDPISGHVSLYWYRQALGQGPEFLTYFNYEAQQDKSGLPNDRFSAERPEGSISTLTIQRTEQRDSAMYRCASSLAQFRVTDTQYFGPGTRLTVL.

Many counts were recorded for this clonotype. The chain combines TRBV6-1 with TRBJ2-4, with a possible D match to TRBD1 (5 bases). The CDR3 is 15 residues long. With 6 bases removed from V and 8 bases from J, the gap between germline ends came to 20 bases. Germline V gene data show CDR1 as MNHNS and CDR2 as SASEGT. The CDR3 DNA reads TGTGCCAGCAGCCCAATCGACAGCGTAAGATACATTCAGTACTTC. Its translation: CASSPIDSVRYIQYF.

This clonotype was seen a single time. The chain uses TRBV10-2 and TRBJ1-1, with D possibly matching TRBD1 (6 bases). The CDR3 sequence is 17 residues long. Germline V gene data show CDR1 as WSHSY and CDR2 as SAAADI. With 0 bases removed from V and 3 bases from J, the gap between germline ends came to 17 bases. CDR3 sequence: CASSESRRTGRDTEAFF. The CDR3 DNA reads TGCGCCAGCAGTGAGTCAAGGCGAACAGGGAGGGACACTGAAGCTTTCTTT.

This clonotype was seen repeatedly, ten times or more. CDR3 in amino acids: CASSLGGARTYEQYF. DNA for the CDR3: TGTGCCAGCAGTTTAGGTGGGGCGAGGACCTACGAGCAGTACTTC. The V and J genes are TRBV12-3 or TRBV12-4 and TRBJ2-7, with D perhaps matching TRBD1 (5 bases). Trimming cost V 1 base and J 2 bases, with 12 bases left between them. This CDR3 has 15 residues.

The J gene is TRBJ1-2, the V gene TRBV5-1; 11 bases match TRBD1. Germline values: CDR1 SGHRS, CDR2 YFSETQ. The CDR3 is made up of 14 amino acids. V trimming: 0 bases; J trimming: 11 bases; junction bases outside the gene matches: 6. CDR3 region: CASSLDWTGGGYTF. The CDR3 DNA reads TGCGCCAGCAGCTTGGATTGGACAGGGGGCGGTTACACCTTC. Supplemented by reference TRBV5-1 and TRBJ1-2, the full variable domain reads KAGVTQTPRYLIKTRGQQVTLSCSPISGHRSVSWYQQTPGQGLQFLFEYFSETQRNKGNFPGRFSGRQFSNSRSEMNVSTLELGDSALYLCASSLDWTGGGYTFGSGTRLTVV.

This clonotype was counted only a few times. For the CDR3, the DNA is TGCAGTGCTAGGCGGGAGAGCAATGAGCAGTTCTTC. Translating gives CSARRESNEQFF. V is TRBV20-1 and J is TRBJ2-1, with 7 bases that match TRBD2. Germline lookup yields CDR1 DFQATT and CDR2 SNEGSKA (reference sequence). V was clipped by 3 bases and J by 6 bases; unmatched bases: 2. CDR3 length equals 12 residues.

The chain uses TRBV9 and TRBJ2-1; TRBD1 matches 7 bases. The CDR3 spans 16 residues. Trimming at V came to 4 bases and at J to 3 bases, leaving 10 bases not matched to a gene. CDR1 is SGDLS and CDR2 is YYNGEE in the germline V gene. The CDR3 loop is CASSPQTGLDYNEQFF. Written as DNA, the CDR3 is TGTGCCAGCAGCCCCCAGACAGGGTTGGACTACAATGAGCAGTTCTTC.